Presented here are 17 T cell receptor beta chains from one specimen sequenced in a study of shared clonotypes between healthy human individuals. Assay: immunoSEQ multiplex PCR; the TCRdb copy retains only in-frame clones and omits some. The sample yields about 2.4 million clones, approximately 94% seen once. The sequenced material came from naive CD4+ T cells sorted from blood. Subset: CD45RA+ positively selected. These receptors originate from a man aged 18 to 35 in good health.

V gene TRBV11-2 combines with J gene TRBJ2-3; TRBD2 matches at 9 bases. J was trimmed by 3 bases and V by 3 bases; bases with no gene match: 13. There are 18 residues in the CDR3. CDR1 SGHAT and CDR2 FQNNGV come from the germline V gene. The CDR3 sequence is CASSFRGAKRGETDTQYF. The CDR3 DNA reads TGTGCCAGCAGCTTCAGAGGTGCGAAGCGGGGGGAAACAGATACGCAGTATTTT.

The gene calls are TRBV7-2 and TRBJ1-4, with 7 bases lining up with TRBD1. Germline-derived CDR1 and CDR2 are SGHTA and FQGNSA. V dropped 5 bases and J dropped 7; count of bases not matched to a gene: 10. The CDR3 sequence is 15 residues long. The CDR3 bases are TGTGCCAGCAGCCACCAAGGGGGCTTGGGTGAAAAACTGTTTTTT. This sequence encodes CASSHQGGLGEKLFF.

In this sample, this clone turned up a few times. V is TRBV6-1 and J is TRBJ1-2; D remains ambiguous. CDR1 and CDR2 from the germline V gene are MNHNS and SASEGT. The CDR3 has 13 amino acids. Trimming left V 6 bases short and J 4 bases short, with 12 bases between. CDR3 protein: CASRFDPAYGYTF. CDR3 in DNA: TGTGCCAGCAGGTTCGATCCGGCCTATGGCTACACCTTC.

The J gene is TRBJ2-2, the V gene TRBV5-1; 9 nucleotides align to TRBD2. The CDR3 extends over 17 amino acids. The junction had 4 bases not matched to a gene; V was cut back by 0 bases and J by 1 base. The germline V gene has CDR1 SGHRS and CDR2 YFSETQ. The DNA of the CDR3 is TGCGCCAGCAGCTTGGGTAGCGGGGGCCGGAACACCGGGGAGCTGTTTTTT. Its translation: CASSLGSGGRNTGELFF. The full variable domain, in which reference TRBV5-1 and TRBJ2-2 provide the parts outside the CDR3, is KAGVTQTPRYLIKTRGQQVTLSCSPISGHRSVSWYQQTPGQGLQFLFEYFSETQRNKGNFPGRFSGRQFSNSRSEMNVSTLELGDSALYLCASSLGSGGRNTGELFFGEGSRLTVL.

Only one count was recorded for this clone. The CDR3 reads CASSYRDSSYNEQFF. CDR3 bases: TGTGCCAGCAGTTACAGGGACAGCTCCTACAATGAGCAGTTCTTC. The genes are TRBV2 and TRBJ2-1; 7 bases are shared with TRBD1. With 5 bases clipped from V and 0 bases from J, the junction kept 4 bases outside the gene matches. CDR1 is SNHLY, CDR2 FYNNEI, per germline. The CDR3 totals 15 residues. Using reference TRBV2 and TRBJ2-1 for the parts outside the CDR3, the full variable domain is EPEVTQTPSHQVTQMGQEVILRCVPISNHLYFYWYRQILGQKVEFLVSFYNNEISEKSEIFDDQFSVERPDGSNFTLKIRSTKLEDSAMYFCASSYRDSSYNEQFFGPGTRLTVL.

This chain links TRBV4-1 with TRBJ1-2, with D unclear. The CDR3 totals 14 residues. V gave up 0 bases and J gave up 5 bases, with 10 bases separating them. CDR1 and CDR2 (germline): MGHRA, YSYEKL. CDR3 coding DNA: TGCGCCAGCAGCCAAGATGGTCCAGCTTATGGCTACACCTTC. Translated, it gives CASSQDGPAYGYTF.

The genes are TRBV19 and TRBJ1-2; no clear D. Germline CDR1 reads LNHDA; CDR2 reads SQIVND (reference sequence). CDR3 length equals 12 residues. V was pared by 6 bases and J by 4 bases, with 9 bases between. The CDR3 sequence: CASRKDAYGYTF. The CDR3 DNA is TGTGCCAGTAGAAAGGATGCCTATGGCTACACCTTC.

The genes are TRBV9 and TRBJ2-3; 16 bases line up with TRBD2. Trimming at V came to 2 bases and at J to 1 base, leaving 7 bases not matched to a gene. This CDR3 comprises 19 residues. CDR1 and CDR2 (germline): SGDLS, YYNGEE. The CDR3 bases are TGTGCCAGCAGCGTCACCGGGACTAGCGGGGGGGTAGGCACAGATACGCAGTATTTT. It yields the protein CASSVTGTSGGVGTDTQYF.

This clone showed up just once. The chain uses TRBV5-6 and TRBJ2-2; 9 bases align to TRBD1. V shed 4 bases, J shed 5 bases, and the junction held 9 bases outside the gene matches. From germline, CDR1 is SGHDT and CDR2 YYEEEE. The CDR3 has 16 residues. CDR3 in amino acids: CASSPSGTGLTGELFF. In nucleotides, the CDR3 is TGTGCCAGCAGCCCATCCGGGACAGGGTTAACCGGGGAGCTGTTTTTT.

J is TRBJ2-1 and V is TRBV7-8, with a tentative D call TRBD1 (6 bases). The CDR3 has 17 residues. Germline V gene data show CDR1 as SGHVS and CDR2 as FQNEAQ. V lost 3 bases, J lost 6 bases, and 21 bases lay in between. CDR3 DNA sequence: TGTGCCAGCAGCTTGGGCCCAGGGACACTCCCCGCCAATGAGCAGTTCTTC. This sequence encodes CASSLGPGTLPANEQFF.

The rearrangement joins TRBV2 to TRBJ2-4; D is undetermined. The CDR3 consists of 14 residues. Germline V CDR1 and CDR2: SNHLY, FYNNEI. The V and J ends lost 4 bases and 0 bases respectively, with 7 bases between them. In DNA form, the CDR3 reads TGTGCCAGCAGTGCTTCTGTAGCCAAAAACATTCAGTACTTC. It yields the protein CASSASVAKNIQYF.

With respect to this clone: One end of the junction is discordant with germline, which a read error may explain. The chain is built from TRBV7-7 and TRBJ2-3, with 8 bases matching TRBD2. The germline gives CDR1 SSHAT, CDR2 FNYEAQ (reference sequence). The length of the CDR3 is 13 residues. The CDR3 DNA sequence: TGTGCTAGCAGCCCGGGGGGGGGAGATACGCAGTATTTT. Protein product: CASSPGGGDTQYF.

As to this clone: Other DNA sequences in this specimen translate into the identical CDR3. V and J are TRBV18 and TRBJ2-7; unclear D gene. CDR1 is KGHSH, CDR2 LQKENI, per germline. The CDR3 covers 13 residues. The V end lost 3 bases, the J end lost 0 bases, and 6 bases lay between the germline ends. CDR3: CASSPYSSYEQYF. In nucleotides, the CDR3 is TGTGCCAGCTCACCCTACAGCTCCTACGAGCAGTACTTC.

The chain joins TRBV12-5 to TRBJ2-1, with a weak D call TRBD2 (6 bases). Germline V gene data show CDR1 as LGHNT and CDR2 as FRNRAP. The CDR3 has 13 residues. The V end lost 2 bases, the J end lost 7 bases, and 9 bases lay between the germline ends. The CDR3 nucleotides read TGTGCTAGTGGTTTGTCCGGGGGTAATGAGCAGTTCTTC. This sequence encodes CASGLSGGNEQFF.

About this clone itself: Other nucleotide sequences in the sample specify the same CDR3. The V call is TRBV7-2, the J call TRBJ2-7; D not certain. The germline CDR1 and CDR2 sequences are SGHTA and FQGNSA. Trimming left V 3 bases short and J 3 bases short, with 6 bases between. This CDR3 has 12 amino acids. CDR3 in DNA: TGTGCCAGCAGCTTGACCCGCTACGAGCAGTACTTC. This codes for CASSLTRYEQYF.

The chain links TRBV7-3 to TRBJ1-4; no clear D gene. Germline CDR1 reads SGHTA; CDR2 reads FQGTGA. V was pared by 1 base and J by 0 bases, with 6 bases between. This CDR3 comprises 15 residues. CDR3 bases: TGTGCCAGCAGCTTAAACAGAGCAACTAATGAAAAACTGTTTTTT. Translating gives CASSLNRATNEKLFF.

This chain links TRBV4-2 with TRBJ2-1; 14 positions agree with TRBD2. With V trimmed by 2 bases and J by 5 bases, 2 bases remained unmatched. This CDR3 has 16 amino acids. CDR1 and CDR2 (germline): LGHNA, YNFKEQ. In nucleotides, the CDR3 is TGTGCCAGCAGCCAACAGGGACTAGCGGGAGACAATGAGCAGTTCTTC. Its protein product is CASSQQGLAGDNEQFF.